Below, one T cell receptor beta chain is given with its context. As originally analysed: Counts of nucleated cells, estimated from reference gene primer amplification, were obtained. TCRdb's table, derived via immunoSEQ multiplex PCR, lists solely in-frame clones and lacks some. The V and J calls and clone size come from that table; D and trimming were worked out from the DNA. The sample shows 100,000 to 150,000 clones, around 80% of them seen only once. This CDR3 is 13 amino acids long. V was clipped by 5 bases and J by 2 bases, with 7 bases between them. The germline CDR1 and CDR2 sequences are GTSNPN and SVGIG (reference sequence). This sample stems from a study of blood T cell repertoires in COVID-19. Study details: The United States, Italy and Spain provided the acute and convalescent COVID-19 samples.

This receptor was taken from a woman aged 45 to 65 with acute or convalescent COVID-19. Sequencing was done on a sample of peripheral blood. V is TRBV30 and J is TRBJ2-6, with a possible D match to TRBD1 (5 bases). CDR3 nucleotides: TGTGCCTGGCGACAGACTGGGGCCAACGTCCTGACTTTC. It specifies CAWRQTGANVLTF.